This T cell receptor beta chain was obtained from a study of beta chain features in type 1 diabetes. For the study at large: The examined sorted cells totaled some 99 million across samples.

Notes on the study in general: Among patients with Type 1 diabetes, TCRB CDR3s were moderately but significantly shorter in every one of the four CD4+ subsets. Type 1 diabetes patients showed fewer insertions and more deletions at VDJ junctions.

Of note for this clone: Its antigen remains unknown.

Germline V gene data show CDR1 as SGHTA and CDR2 as FQGNSA. Trimming stripped 4 bases from V and 6 bases from J, with 12 bases between. CDR3 length: 13 residues. Of the isolated RNA, all was reverse transcribed, and so the sequenced material was expressed TCRB transcripts. Clones were sequenced by immunoSEQ multiplex PCR, and TCRdb holds only the in-frame ones, with some missing. The data contain approximately 160,000 clones, less than 9.5% of them singletons. Sequencing was performed on central memory CD4+ T cells from blood. The receptor's source is a man between 18 and 29 years old in good health. The chain carries TRBV7-2 and TRBJ2-5, with a weak D call TRBD1 (7 bases). This CDR3 reads CASSYPGGQTQYF. The CDR3 DNA follows: TGTGCCAGCAGCTACCCAGGGGGGCAGACCCAGTACTTC.